Listed below are T cell receptor beta chains from one sample, sequenced in a study of blood T cell repertoires in COVID-19. Using immunoSEQ multiplex PCR, the repertoire was profiled, and TCRdb retains in-frame clones only, with some absent. The data hold tens of thousands of clones, with roughly nine tenths observed a single time. Sequences were obtained from peripheral blood. These receptors were taken from a man in his fifties with acute or convalescent COVID-19. Both conserved end residues are part of each CDR3. Each record gives: V gene, J gene, D gene, CDR3 protein, CDR3 DNA. D genes are given only for firm matches.

TRBV7-2	TRBJ1-2	TRBD1	CASSFDRAGGYTF	TGTGCCAGCAGCTTTGACAGGGCCGGTGGCTACACCTTC
TRBV6-6	TRBJ1-2	.	CASSRGIGYGYTF	TGTGCCAGCAGTCGGGGCATTGGCTATGGCTACACCTTC
TRBV19	TRBJ1-2	.	CASSSAGGSYGYTF	TGTGCCAGTAGCTCGGCGGGTGGGAGCTATGGCTACACCTTC
TRBV11-2	TRBJ2-5	TRBD2	CASSGRASGRLETQYF	TGTGCCAGCAGCGGCCGGGCTAGCGGGAGATTAGAGACCCAGTACTTC
TRBV18	TRBJ2-1	TRBD2	CASSPLAGGGNEQFF	TGTGCCAGCTCACCCTTAGCGGGAGGGGGCAATGAGCAGTTCTTC
TRBV24-1	TRBJ2-3	TRBD2	CATSGGLAGDTQYF	TGTGCCACCAGTGGGGGACTAGCGGGCGATACGCAGTATTTT
TRBV21-1	TRBJ1-2	.	CASSARDRGLNSNYGYTF	TGTGCCAGCAGCGCCCGGGACAGGGGCTTAAATTCTAACTATGGCTACACCTTC
TRBV6-2/TRBV6-3	TRBJ1-4	TRBD1	CASSRTGARDEKLFF	TGTGCCAGCAGTCGAACAGGGGCCAGAGATGAAAAACTGTTTTTT
TRBV27	TRBJ1-5	.	CASSPRQAISNQPQHF	TGTGCCAGCAGTCCTCGACAGGCCATTAGCAATCAGCCCCAGCATTTT
TRBV27	TRBJ1-5	.	CASSQGYSNQPQHF	TGTGCCAGCAGCCAGGGGTATAGCAATCAGCCCCAGCATTTT
TRBV7-9	TRBJ1-1	.	CASSPTGNTEAFF	TGTGCCAGCAGTCCGACAGGGAACACTGAAGCTTTCTTT
TRBV18	TRBJ2-5	.	CASSPRGRQETQYF	TGTGCCAGCTCACCACGAGGCCGTCAAGAGACCCAGTACTTC
TRBV7-6	TRBJ2-1	TRBD2	CASSLAWGRVINEQFF	TGTGCCAGCAGCTTAGCCTGGGGGAGGGTGATCAATGAGCAGTTCTTC